This TCR beta chain derives from a study of blood T cell repertoires in COVID-19. Turning to the study itself: Italy, Spain and the United States were the sources of the convalescent and acute COVID-19 samples. In each case, the material was cDNA or gDNA derived from T cells, B-cell-depleted T cells, or PBMCs.

The germline V gene encodes CDR1 SGHVS and CDR2 FQNEAQ. The CDR3 length is 14 residues. Unmatched junction bases numbered 10, after V lost 5 bases and J lost 11 bases. Data came from immunoSEQ multiplex PCR; TCRdb stores just in-frame clones and leaves some out. The sample consists of roughly 300,000 clones, 92% of them appearing once. This clonotype originated in a woman in her 30s who had recovered from COVID-19. Source material: PBMCs or T cells enriched from blood (not recorded which). The chain links TRBV7-8 to TRBJ1-3; 9 nucleotides agree with TRBD1. CDR3: CASSLRTGEGAIYF. For the CDR3, the DNA is TGTGCCAGCAGCCTAAGGACAGGGGAAGGGGCCATATATTTT.